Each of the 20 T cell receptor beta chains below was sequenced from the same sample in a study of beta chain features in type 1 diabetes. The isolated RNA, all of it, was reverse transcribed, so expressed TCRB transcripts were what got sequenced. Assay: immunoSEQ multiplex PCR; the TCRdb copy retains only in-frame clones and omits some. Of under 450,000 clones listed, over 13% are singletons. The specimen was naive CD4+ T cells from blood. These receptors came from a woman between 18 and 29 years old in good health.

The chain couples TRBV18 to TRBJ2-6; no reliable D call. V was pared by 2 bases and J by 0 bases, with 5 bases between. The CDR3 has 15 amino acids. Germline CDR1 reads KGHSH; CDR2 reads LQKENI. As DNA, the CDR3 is TGTGCCAGCTCACCAACTGCCTCTGGGGCCAACGTCCTGACTTTC. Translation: CASSPTASGANVLTF.

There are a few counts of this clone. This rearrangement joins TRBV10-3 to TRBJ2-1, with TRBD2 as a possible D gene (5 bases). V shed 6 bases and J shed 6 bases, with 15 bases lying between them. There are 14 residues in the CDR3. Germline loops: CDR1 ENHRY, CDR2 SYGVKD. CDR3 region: CAISPTSTSNEQFF. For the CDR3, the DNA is TGTGCCATCAGCCCCACTAGTACCTCCAATGAGCAGTTCTTC.

CDR3 region: CASSLDGTAITDTQYF. The CDR3 DNA is TGCGCCAGCAGCTTAGACGGGACAGCGATCACAGATACGCAGTATTTT. This chain joins TRBV5-1 and TRBJ2-3; TRBD1 agrees at 7 bases. This CDR3 region has 16 residues. Germline CDR1 reads SGHRS; CDR2 reads YFSETQ. After removal of 2 bases from V and 2 bases from J, the junction contained 8 bases not matched to a gene.

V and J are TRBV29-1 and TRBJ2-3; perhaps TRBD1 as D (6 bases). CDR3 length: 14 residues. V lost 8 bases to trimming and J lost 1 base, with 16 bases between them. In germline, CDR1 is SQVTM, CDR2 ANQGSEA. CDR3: CSFGDILGTDTQYF. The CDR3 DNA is TGCAGCTTTGGGGACATACTAGGCACAGATACGCAGTATTTT.

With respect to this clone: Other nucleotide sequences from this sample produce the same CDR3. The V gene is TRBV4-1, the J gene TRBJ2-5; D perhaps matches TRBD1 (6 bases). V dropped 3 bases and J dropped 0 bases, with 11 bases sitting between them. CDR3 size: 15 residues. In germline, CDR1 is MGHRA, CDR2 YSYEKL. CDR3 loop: CASSQPQGNQETQYF. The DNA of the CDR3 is TGCGCCAGCAGCCAGCCACAGGGAAACCAAGAGACCCAGTACTTC.

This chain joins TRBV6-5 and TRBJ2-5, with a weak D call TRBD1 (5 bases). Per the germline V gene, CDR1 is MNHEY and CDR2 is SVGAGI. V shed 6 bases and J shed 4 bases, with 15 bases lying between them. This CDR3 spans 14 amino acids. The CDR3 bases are TGTGCCAGCAGCAAGGACATTCTCGGAGAGACCCAGTACTTC. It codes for CASSKDILGETQYF.

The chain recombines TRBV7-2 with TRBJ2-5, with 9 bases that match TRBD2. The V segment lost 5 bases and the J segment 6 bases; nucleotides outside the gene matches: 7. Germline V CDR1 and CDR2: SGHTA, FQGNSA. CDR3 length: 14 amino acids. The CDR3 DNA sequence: TGTGCCAGCAGCCCCGGGACTAGCAGTCAGACCCAGTACTTC. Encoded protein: CASSPGTSSQTQYF.

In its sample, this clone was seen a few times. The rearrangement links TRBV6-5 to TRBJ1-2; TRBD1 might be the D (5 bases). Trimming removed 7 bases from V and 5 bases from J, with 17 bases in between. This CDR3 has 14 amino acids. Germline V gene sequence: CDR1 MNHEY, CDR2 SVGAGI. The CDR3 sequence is CASTSPGLLYGYTF. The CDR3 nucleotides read TGTGCCAGCACATCGCCGGGACTCCTTTATGGCTACACCTTC.

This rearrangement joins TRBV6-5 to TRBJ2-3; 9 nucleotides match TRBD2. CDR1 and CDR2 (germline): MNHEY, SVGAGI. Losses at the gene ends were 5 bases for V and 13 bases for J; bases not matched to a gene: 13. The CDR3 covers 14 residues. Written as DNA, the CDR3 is TGTGCCAGCAGTAAAAAAGCGACCGGGACTAGCAAGTATTTT. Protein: CASSKKATGTSKYF.

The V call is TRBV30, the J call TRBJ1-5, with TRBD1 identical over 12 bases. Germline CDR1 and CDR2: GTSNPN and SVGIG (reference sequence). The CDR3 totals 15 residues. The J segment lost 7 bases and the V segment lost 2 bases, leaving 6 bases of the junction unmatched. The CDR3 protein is CAWSWGQGARQPQHF. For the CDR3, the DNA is TGTGCCTGGAGTTGGGGACAGGGGGCTCGACAGCCCCAGCATTTT.

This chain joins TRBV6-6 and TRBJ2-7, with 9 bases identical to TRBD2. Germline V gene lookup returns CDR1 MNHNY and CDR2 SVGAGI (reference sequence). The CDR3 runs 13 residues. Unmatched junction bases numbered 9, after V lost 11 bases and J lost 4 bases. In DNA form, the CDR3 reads TGTGCCTCAGTAGGTAGCGGGAGTTACGAGCAGTACTTC. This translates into CASVGSGSYEQYF.

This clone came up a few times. The CDR3 sequence: CASSCGVQRETGELFF. The DNA of the CDR3 is TGTGCCAGCAGCTGTGGGGTCCAGCGGGAGACCGGGGAGCTGTTTTTT. The V call is TRBV7-2, the J call TRBJ2-2; 8 bases map to TRBD2. CDR1 is SGHTA, CDR2 FQGNSA, per germline. The V gene end was trimmed by 4 bases and the J gene end by 5 bases; junction bases not matched to a gene: 9. This CDR3 has 16 residues.

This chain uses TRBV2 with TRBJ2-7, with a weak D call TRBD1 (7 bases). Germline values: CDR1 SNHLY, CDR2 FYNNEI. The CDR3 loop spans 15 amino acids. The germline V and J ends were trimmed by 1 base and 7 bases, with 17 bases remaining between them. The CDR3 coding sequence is TGTGCCAGCAGTGAAGGCAGGGGGGTATGGGATGAGCAGTACTTC. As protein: CASSEGRGVWDEQYF.

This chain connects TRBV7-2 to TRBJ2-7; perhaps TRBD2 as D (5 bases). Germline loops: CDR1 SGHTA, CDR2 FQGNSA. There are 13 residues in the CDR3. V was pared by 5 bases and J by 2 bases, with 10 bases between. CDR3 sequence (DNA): TGTGCCAGCAGCAATACTAGAGCCTACGAGCAGTACTTC. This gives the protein CASSNTRAYEQYF.

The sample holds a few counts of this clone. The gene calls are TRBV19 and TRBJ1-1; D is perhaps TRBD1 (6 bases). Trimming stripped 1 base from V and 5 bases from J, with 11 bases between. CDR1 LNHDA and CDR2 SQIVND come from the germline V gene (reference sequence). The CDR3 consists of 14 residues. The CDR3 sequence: CASSIGRTVTEAFF. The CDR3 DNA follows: TGTGCCAGTAGTATAGGGAGGACAGTTACTGAAGCTTTCTTT.

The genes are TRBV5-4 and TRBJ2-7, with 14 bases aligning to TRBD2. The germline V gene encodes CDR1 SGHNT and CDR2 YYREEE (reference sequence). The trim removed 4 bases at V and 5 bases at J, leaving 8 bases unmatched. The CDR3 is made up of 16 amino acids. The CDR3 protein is CASSRSGGLAGDEQYF. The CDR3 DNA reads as TGTGCCAGCAGCCGTTCGGGGGGACTAGCGGGAGACGAGCAGTACTTC.

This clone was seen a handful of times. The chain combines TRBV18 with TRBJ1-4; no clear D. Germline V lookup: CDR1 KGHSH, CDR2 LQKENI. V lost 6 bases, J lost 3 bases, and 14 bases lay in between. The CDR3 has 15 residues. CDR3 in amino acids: CASSLTTGSNEKLFF. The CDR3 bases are TGTGCCAGCTCCCTAACCACGGGGTCTAATGAAAAACTGTTTTTT.

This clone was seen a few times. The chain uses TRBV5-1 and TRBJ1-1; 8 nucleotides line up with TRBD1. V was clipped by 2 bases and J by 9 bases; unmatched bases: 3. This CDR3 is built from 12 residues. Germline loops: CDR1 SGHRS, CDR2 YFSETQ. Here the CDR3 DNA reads TGCGCCAGCAGCTTTGGGACAGGTAAAGCTTTCTTT. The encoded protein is CASSFGTGKAFF. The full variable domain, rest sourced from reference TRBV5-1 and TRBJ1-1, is KAGVTQTPRYLIKTRGQQVTLSCSPISGHRSVSWYQQTPGQGLQFLFEYFSETQRNKGNFPGRFSGRQFSNSRSEMNVSTLELGDSALYLCASSFGTGKAFFGQGTRLTVV.

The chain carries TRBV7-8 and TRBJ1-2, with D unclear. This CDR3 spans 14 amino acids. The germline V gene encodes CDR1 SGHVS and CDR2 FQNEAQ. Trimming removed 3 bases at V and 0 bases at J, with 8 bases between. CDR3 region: CASSFGQANYGYTF. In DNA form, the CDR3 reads TGTGCCAGCAGCTTCGGCCAGGCTAACTATGGCTACACCTTC. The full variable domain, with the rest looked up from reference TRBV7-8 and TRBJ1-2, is GAGVSQSPRYKVAKRGQDVALRCDPISGHVSLFWYQQALGQGPEFLTYFQNEAQLDKSGLPSDRFFAERPEGSVSTLKIQRTQQEDSAVYLCASSFGQANYGYTFGSGTRLTVV.

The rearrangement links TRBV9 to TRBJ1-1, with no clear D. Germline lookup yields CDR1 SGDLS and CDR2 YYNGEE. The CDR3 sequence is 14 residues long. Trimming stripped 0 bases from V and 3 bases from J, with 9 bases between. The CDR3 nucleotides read TGTGCCAGCAGCGTAGTACCGAGCGACACTGAAGCTTTCTTT. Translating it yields CASSVVPSDTEAFF.